This T cell receptor (beta chain) came from a study of T cells in narcolepsy (dated by TCRdb to the late 2010s). About the full investigation: The study enrolled patients with narcolepsy type 1 or type 2 (NT1, NT2) together with healthy control donors. The study used TCR Vbeta sequencing to track clonotypes in blood and CSF while looking for autoreactive T cells in narcolepsy patients that target self-antigens of hypocretin neurons (hypocretin, TRIB2). What the authors observed across the whole study: HCRT-specific and TRIB2-specific autoreactive clonotypes were highlighted in plots that compared CD4+ T cell clonotypes in CSF versus blood from the same patient. Some blood memory CD4+ repertoires from patients and controls contained no sequences matching autoreactive T cell clones. According to the report, autoreactive clonotypes were detected serially in the blood of the same patients and of different patients, but not in healthy controls. Patients and controls had similar numbers of sequenced blood memory CD4+ clonotypes, with averages of about 39,494 in patients and over 30,000 in controls.

The protocol used for the library was the immunoSEQ multiplex PCR assay. TCRdb's version of the immuneACCESS table is confined to in-frame rearrangements and falls short of the full clone set. An unresolved V gene accounts for under half of the shortfall where checked; the remainder is of unknown origin. The sample table holds 30,000 to 45,000 clones, of which about 85% were seen once. 1.6% of the sample rests with the top ten. For TCR Vbeta sequencing, memory CD4+ T cells were sorted ex vivo from the peripheral blood of both healthy controls and narcolepsy patients. Notes on this clone: Its antigen is unknown. One base away there is no much larger clone; base qualities are not given. Other DNA variants within this sample encode the same CDR3.

CDR1 SGDLS and CDR2 YYNGEE are derived from the germline V gene. The CDR3 covers 15 residues, taking in both the cysteine and the phenylalanine. Here the CDR3 DNA is all that survives: 45 bases in frame from base 1. Compared with germline, V lacks 0 bases and J lacks 9 bases; bases without a gene match: 4. The specimen was CD45RA- memory CD4+ T cells from PBMCs. The intended sense of this specimen's cell subset or site label: memory T cells sorted ex vivo from peripheral blood. The TCR sequence derives from a human donor with narcolepsy. This chain joins TRBV9 to TRBJ2-1, with 12 junctional bases fitting TRBD2. The CDR3 here reads CASSVASGGAGEQFF. At the DNA level, the sequence is TGTGCCAGCAGCGTAGCTAGCGGGGGGGCGGGTGAGCAGTTCTTC.